These 21 T cell receptor beta chains were all obtained from the same sample, sequenced in a study of spatial heterogeneity in lung cancer. Time point denoted: sample taken at primary tumor resection. Using its own MiXCR run on the 5' RACE reads, TCRdb lists one record per CDR3 protein. Of fewer than 15,000 distinct CDR3 sequences in the sample, 3% to 4.5% are singletons; the top ten hold 40% to 45%. This specimen was PBMCs, taken at surgery. The receptors were gathered from a male donor with early-stage non-small cell lung cancer.

This clonotype was seen only a few times. The rearrangement uses TRBV19 and TRBJ2-4, with D perhaps matching TRBD1 (7 bases). Germline lookup yields CDR1 LNHDA and CDR2 SQIVND (reference sequence). This CDR3 is built from 17 residues. Trimming shortened V by 7 bases and J by 2 bases, and 21 bases separated the two germline ends. CDR3 loop: CASTHRGGGASKNIQYF. The CDR3 nucleotides are TGTGCCAGTACCCATAGAGGAGGGGGCGCGTCCAAAAACATTCAGTACTTC.

Details on this clonotype: A much more abundant neighbour one base away suggests this may be a read error. The V gene is TRBV3-1, the J gene TRBJ2-5; the D gene is possibly TRBD2 (6 bases). V lost 4 bases to trimming and J lost 5 bases, with 14 bases between them. CDR3 length: 14 amino acids. Looked up from germline, CDR1 is LGHDT and CDR2 is YNNKEL (reference sequence). The CDR3 DNA is TGTGCCAGCAGCCGCCAGGACTACGCGGAGACCCAGTACTTC. As protein: CASSRQDYAETQYF.

This clonotype was seen many times. This sequence joins TRBV7-9 and TRBJ2-1; D is perhaps TRBD1 (5 bases). The V end was cut by 5 bases, the J end by 3 bases, with 14 bases between. The germline V gene has CDR1 SEHNR and CDR2 FQNEAQ (reference sequence). This CDR3 contains 15 residues. The CDR3 DNA sequence: TGTGCCAGCAGCCTAGGGGCTAGTGGCTACAATGAGCAGTTCTTC. This codes for CASSLGASGYNEQFF.

This clonotype was found many times. This chain joins TRBV28 and TRBJ2-7; maybe TRBD2 (6 bases). The germline gives CDR1 MDHEN, CDR2 SYDVKM. The V end was cut by 8 bases, the J end by 4 bases, with 9 bases between. The CDR3 contains 11 residues. The CDR3 coding sequence is TGTGCCAGCTTTGGAGGGTACGAGCAGTACTTC. It translates to CASFGGYEQYF.

This clonotype showed up many times. The V call is TRBV7-2, the J call TRBJ2-7, with D possibly matching TRBD2 (7 bases). The CDR3 is 15 residues long. The V and J ends lost 5 bases and 5 bases respectively, with 19 bases between them. Germline CDR1 and CDR2: SGHTA and FQGNSA. CDR3 sequence: CASSPRGGLPDEQYF. The CDR3 DNA reads TGTGCCAGCAGCCCCAGGGGAGGGTTACCGGACGAGCAGTACTTC.

There are many counts of this clonotype. The chain uses TRBV27 and TRBJ1-1, with D unclear. V lost 2 bases to trimming and J lost 8 bases, with 12 bases between them. Germline V CDR1 and CDR2: MNHEY, SMNVEV (reference sequence). CDR3 length equals 13 residues. CDR3 nucleotides: TGTGCCAGCAGTTTAGGCCCGGGAGACGAAGCTTTCTTT. Translated, it gives CASSLGPGDEAFF.

This clonotype was seen at least ten times. The rearrangement uses TRBV12-3 or TRBV12-4 and TRBJ2-5; D uncertain. Trimming left V 5 bases short and J 4 bases short, with 8 bases between. The CDR3 covers 12 residues. In DNA, the CDR3 is TGTGCCAGCAGTCGTCGCCGAGAGACCCAGTACTTC. This codes for CASSRRRETQYF.

This clonotype is labeled medium-sized. V and J are TRBV11-2 and TRBJ1-5; the D is unclear. This CDR3 contains 13 residues. V lost 0 bases, J lost 12 bases, and 12 bases lay in between. Germline-derived CDR1 and CDR2 are SGHAT and FQNNGV. The CDR3 nucleotides read TGTGCCAGCAGCTTAGAGTCCCGGGCGCTCCAGCATTTT. This encodes CASSLESRALQHF.

This sequence joins TRBV9 and TRBJ2-5; D is uncertain. Germline V CDR1 and CDR2: SGDLS, YYNGEE. The CDR3 contains 14 residues. Trimming stripped 0 bases from V and 0 bases from J, with 6 bases between. CDR3 in DNA: TGTGCCAGCAGCGTAGGACCGCACCAAGAGACCCAGTACTTC. Protein sequence: CASSVGPHQETQYF.

This clonotype was counted many times. This rearrangement joins TRBV12-3 or TRBV12-4 to TRBJ2-1, with 11 positions matching TRBD2. Trimming took 6 bases from V and 6 from J; bases not matched to a gene: 10. This CDR3 is 16 amino acids long. Written as DNA, the CDR3 is TGTGCCAGCAGAAAACCGGGTAGCGGGAGGGTCAATGAGCAGTTCTTC. It specifies CASRKPGSGRVNEQFF.

This clonotype has at least ten counts. The V call is TRBV5-4, the J call TRBJ2-5; D is perhaps TRBD2 (6 bases). Per germline, CDR1 SGHNT and CDR2 YYREEE (reference sequence). With 3 bases removed from V and 2 bases from J, the gap between germline ends came to 14 bases. The CDR3 sequence is 15 residues long. DNA of the CDR3: TGTGCCAGCAGCTCTCCCGCGGGGTTACAAGAGACCCAGTACTTC. It encodes CASSSPAGLQETQYF.

This clonotype has a count of ten or more. This chain joins TRBV28 and TRBJ2-1; 9 bases match TRBD2. CDR1 and CDR2 (germline): MDHEN, SYDVKM. The V segment lost 5 bases and the J segment 4 bases; nucleotides outside the gene matches: 9. The CDR3 extends over 16 amino acids. CDR3 in DNA: TGTGCCAGCAGTGGGATGGGACTAGCACTTTACAATGAGCAGTTCTTC. Translating it yields CASSGMGLALYNEQFF.

This clonotype appeared many times. In DNA, the CDR3 is TGTGCCAGCAGTTCGTCGGACAGGGGGCTGGGCACTGAAGCTTTCTTT. Encoded protein: CASSSSDRGLGTEAFF. The J gene is TRBJ1-1, the V gene TRBV6-2 or TRBV6-3; TRBD1 matches at 11 bases. From germline, CDR1 is MNHEY and CDR2 SVGEGT. This CDR3 is 16 amino acids long. J lost 4 bases, V lost 4 bases, and 8 bases had no gene match.

As concerns this clonotype: Here the CDR3 omits its conserved ending phenylalanine or tryptophan, so a read error is the likely source. The gene calls are TRBV19 and TRBJ2-5; 7 nucleotides line up with TRBD1. J gave up 10 bases and V 10 bases, and 15 bases lay outside the gene matches. The CDR3 contains 13 residues. Germline V CDR1 and CDR2: LNHDA, SQIVND (reference sequence). The CDR3 region is CATQTGSRGCQYL. The CDR3, as DNA: TGTGCCACCCAGACAGGGAGTCGGGGATGCCAGTACCTC.

At least ten counts were recorded for this clonotype. This chain uses TRBV9 with TRBJ2-3, with 9 bases matching TRBD2. The ends lost 2 bases at V and 2 bases at J; junction bases unmatched: 3. CDR3 length: 15 amino acids. Germline CDR1 SGDLS, CDR2 YYNGEE. The CDR3 reads CASSVLAGTTDTQYF. In DNA form, the CDR3 reads TGTGCCAGCAGCGTCCTAGCGGGGACCACAGATACGCAGTATTTT. The full variable domain, rest sourced from reference TRBV9 and TRBJ2-3, is DSGVTQTPKHLITATGQRVTLRCSPRSGDLSVYWYQQSLDQGLQFLIQYYNGEERAKGNILERFSAQQFPDLHSELNLSSLELGDSALYFCASSVLAGTTDTQYFGPGTRLTVL.

The chain uses TRBV4-1 and TRBJ2-1; D may be TRBD2 (6 bases). Trimming took off 3 bases at V and 8 bases at J, with 26 bases between the two ends. Germline V gene data show CDR1 as MGHRA and CDR2 as YSYEKL. This CDR3 comprises 18 residues. The CDR3 loop is CASSHRRPGLFRRDEQFF. CDR3 DNA: TGCGCCAGCAGCCACCGCCGACCCGGGCTTTTCCGGAGGGATGAGCAGTTCTTC.

This chain connects TRBV7-2 to TRBJ2-1; D unresolved. The CDR3 sequence is 13 residues long. Germline V lookup: CDR1 SGHTA, CDR2 FQGNSA. Trimming removed 0 bases at V and 6 bases at J, with 6 bases between. The CDR3 sequence: CASSLARLNEQFF. The CDR3 region has the DNA TGTGCCAGCAGCTTAGCGCGCCTCAATGAGCAGTTCTTC.

This clonotype was observed at least ten times. This chain links TRBV6-6 with TRBJ2-2, with D possibly being TRBD2 (5 bases). The CDR3 consists of 14 residues. Germline CDR1 reads MNHNY; CDR2 reads SVGAGI (reference sequence). V was pared by 11 bases and J by 5 bases, with 18 bases between. The CDR3 DNA reads TGTGCCTCCTCGGAGGAGACCCTAACCGGGGAGCTGTTTTTT. Translating gives CASSEETLTGELFF.

This clonotype was seen only a few times. The chain has TRBV2 and TRBJ2-3; 8 nucleotides align to TRBD2. CDR1 and CDR2 from the germline V gene are SNHLY and FYNNEI. J lost 2 bases, V lost 7 bases, and 11 bases had no gene match. The length of the CDR3 is 16 residues. CDR3 sequence (DNA): TGTGCCAGCAACTGGGGCGGCGGGAGGTCCACAGATACGCAGTATTTT. Its protein product is CASNWGGGRSTDTQYF.

Many counts were recorded for this clonotype. Germline is not matched at one junction end, which may reflect a read error. This sequence joins TRBV5-4 and TRBJ2-7; 9 bases are shared with TRBD1. The germline V gene encodes CDR1 SGHNT and CDR2 YYREEE (reference sequence). The CDR3 runs 14 residues. The CDR3 DNA follows: TGTGTCAGCTCCCAGGACAGGGGAGACTCCGAGCAGTACTTC. Amino acid sequence: CVSSQDRGDSEQYF.

This clonotype was seen ten or more times. The V gene is TRBV14, the J gene TRBJ2-3; D not resolved. V lost 1 base to trimming and J lost 1 base, with 9 bases between them. CDR3 length: 15 residues. Germline CDR1 SGHDN, CDR2 FVKESK. CDR3 region: CASSQGRYGTDTQYF. The CDR3 DNA reads TGTGCCAGCAGCCAAGGCCGCTACGGCACAGATACGCAGTATTTT.